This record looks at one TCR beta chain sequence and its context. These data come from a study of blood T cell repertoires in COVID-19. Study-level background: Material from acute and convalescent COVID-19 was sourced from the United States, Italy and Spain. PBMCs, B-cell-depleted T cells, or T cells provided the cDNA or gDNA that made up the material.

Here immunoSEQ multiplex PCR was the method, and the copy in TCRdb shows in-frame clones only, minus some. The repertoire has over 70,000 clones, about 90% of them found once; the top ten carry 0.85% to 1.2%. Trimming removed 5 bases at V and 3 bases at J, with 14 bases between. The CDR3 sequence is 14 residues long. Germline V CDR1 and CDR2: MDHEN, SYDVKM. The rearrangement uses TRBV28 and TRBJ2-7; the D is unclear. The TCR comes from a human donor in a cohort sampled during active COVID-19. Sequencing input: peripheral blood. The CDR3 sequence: CASSPSPGNYEQYF. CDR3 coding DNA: TGTGCCAGCAGTCCGTCCCCAGGCAACTACGAGCAGTACTTC.